This TCR beta chain was observed in a study of siplizumab effects on memory and regulatory T cells. Sequencing was performed with immunoSEQ multiplex PCR; in TCRdb, only in-frame clones are kept and a portion is missing. In the table there are approximately 90,000 clones, 94% of which are singletons. On this clone itself: What it binds is not known. Its ends do not fully match the called genes, so a read error is possible.

Study-wide points: Greater diversity than memory cells seemed evident in naive T cells, which also appeared to be major alloresponse contributors. With siplizumab, mappable alloreactive CD4+ clones averaged around 65% Treg-derived, versus about 29% in controls. Tracing alloreactive clones into unstimulated subsets worked for only a minor fraction of them. Alloreactive sequences tracing back to unstimulated CD4+ memory cells were significantly reduced by siplizumab.

The sample taken for sequencing was non-Treg CD4+ T cells sorted from blood. This receptor was taken from a human donor in good health.

CDR3 loop: CASSPVGSGTTIYF. The CDR3 DNA follows: TGTGCCAGCAGCCCAGTGGGCTCTGGAACCACCATATATTTT. J is TRBJ1-3 and V is TRBV7-2; no firm D call. This CDR3 region has 14 residues. Germline V lookup: CDR1 SGHTA, CDR2 FQGNSA.